This T cell receptor beta chain was found in a study of cytomegalovirus exposure and HLA in healthy donors (dated by TCRdb to about 2017). Study-level background: An earlier analysis of more than 550 of the donors reported roughly 300 Gb of sequence data and 117 million unique TCR beta sequences obtained from 180 million or so T cells. Every repertoire in the discovery cohort had been generated on one and the same sequencing platform. To predict cytomegalovirus infection status, the study brought together high-throughput TCR immunosequencing, statistical association of individual TCRs with disease status, and machine learning. Typing coverage differed by locus: A, B, C, DRB1 and DQB1 were typed in roughly 629-640 donors, DQA1 in 500 to 550, DPA1 in roughly 590, and DPB1 in about 450. HLA typing covered class I and class II loci at four-digit resolution. Because of strong linkage in the cohort, five DR-DQ haplotypes were treated as single units for association and clustering. An earlier analysis of some 500 of the donors applied high-throughput TCR beta sequencing to assess whether each TCR beta V gene segment acted as functional or pseudogenic. An early release covering over 500 HLA-typed donors comprised about 300 gigabases of sequencing data and around 85 million unique TCR sequences. Of the 398 genotyped donors, around 81% fell in the genetic ancestry cluster associated with self-reported Caucasian donors. Donor age, sex, ethnicity and CMV serostatus were collected together with the repertoire data. Using immunosequencing, the study profiled T cell repertoires from around 680 subjects and related those repertoires to cytomegalovirus serostatus. Rather than drawing on any new phenotypic data, the later analysis identified candidate immune exposures from TCR beta sequences and the way those sequences occurred across donors. On average, around 240,000 unique TCR beta nucleotide sequences were sequenced per donor among more than 350 genotyped donors of the cohort, with 15% to 20% of those sequences being non-productive. Along with the approximately 700-subject first cohort, a separate validation cohort of over a hundred different subjects was used. In a later analysis, previously published TCR beta repertoires from 500 to 750 donors were re-analyzed and high-resolution HLA genotyping was added so that TCR occurrence patterns could be studied. Genome-wide SNP genotypes for about 55% of the 666 donors were used in a later genetic analysis, which treated that subset as a discovery cohort. The aim of the study was to test whether cataloging public T cell receptors could identify signatures of past pathogen exposure. Study-wide findings and limitations: In a later analysis, 15,000 to 20,000 TCR beta sequences were associated with specific HLA alleles at a false discovery rate of 0.05. Some IMGT-functional V segments, including TRBV6-2 and TRBV6-3, could not be distinguished by the 87-base-pair reads and were therefore excluded. A further reported finding was that TCR beta sequences accurately predicted the HLA-A and HLA-B alleles for most subjects in the first cohort. In vitro tests confirmed that a few of the cytomegalovirus-associated TCR beta chains recognize cytomegalovirus antigens. In an earlier analysis of approximately 600 of the donors, most TCR beta V segments were observed in productive rearrangements about 87% or about 30% of the time, broadly matching IMGT annotations. Because some donors lacked HLA typing at each locus, the association tests relied only on the typed subset. The earlier analysis of 587 of the donors excluded fewer than 20 rarely observed V segments, including chromosome 9 orphons, because counts were too low. The authors suggested that the approach could potentially be generalized to other disease states and immunological phenotypes. Across donors, most TCR sequences were observed very rarely, whereas some public TCRs were present in many individuals. When HLA alleles, especially DR and DQ, strongly co-occurred, TCR associations were difficult to assign to individual alleles. A total of 164 TCR beta chains were listed by the study as associated with cytomegalovirus. The presence/absence analyses assumed that sequencing depth was roughly uniform across donors, and that assumption may not be true. In a later analysis, HLA-associated TCR beta chains showed more clonal expansion and lower generation probabilities than non-associated chains that were equally common. Correlated functional status among segregating V segments might reflect linkage disequilibrium, but an unknown experimental factor could not be ruled out. The classifier was reported to diagnose cytomegalovirus status with high specificity and sensitivity in both the original and validation cohorts. A later genetic analysis reported fewer N-insertions in productive TCRs among donors in an Asian-associated ancestry cluster than the roughly 620-donor mean. For the cohort, immune exposure information was limited to CMV serostatus. In a later analysis, several top co-occurrence clusters were reported to appear linked to parvovirus B19, influenza, CMV and Epstein-Barr virus. In a later analysis, most CMV-associated TCR beta chains were found to appear HLA-restricted, with HLA associations seemingly driven largely by CMV exposure. A later analysis found that TCR association rates varied across HLA loci, with DRB1 alleles showing the most associated TCRs and HLA-C alleles the fewest. An association between a missense DCLRE1C variant and V-gene and J-gene trimming of TCR beta chains was found in a later genetic analysis and replicated in an independent cohort. In this cohort, only TCR beta chains were sequenced, and detectable features were limited by the absence of alpha or paired-chain data. The sequencing pipeline was judged likely to have produced a cluster of highly shared sequence variants as a technical artifact.

The cohort consisted of more than 650 healthy bone marrow donors. All cohort members were sampled while nominally healthy, although unrecorded immune exposures were likely present. The donor was CMV seronegative and was included in the group of over 300 seronegative cohort members. Every donor gave a peripheral blood sample, and the peripheral blood mononuclear cells from that sample were used for TCR beta sequencing. The Qiagen DNeasy Blood Extraction Kit was used to extract genomic DNA from the blood cell samples. This clone has more than one count but fewer than ten. What this receptor recognizes is not known. Base qualities were left out, and no much larger clone turns up one base away. Library creation used the immunoSEQ multiplex PCR assay. For the multiplex PCR, a mixture combining 60 forward primers for TCR Vbeta segments and 13 reverse primers for TCR Jbeta segments was used. The CDR3 region of rearranged TCR beta genes was amplified from genomic DNA by a multiplex PCR assay. The amplified TCR beta libraries were sequenced on the Illumina HiSeq System as 87-base-pair reads. Under the source paper's analysis protocol: In a later analysis, tens of millions of unique TCR beta chains were counted across the 500 to 700 repertoires, and roughly 10 million of these chains were shared by at least two donors. A nearest-neighbor algorithm error-corrected the raw reads and collapsed the reads into unique sequences, merging closely related sequences to remove PCR and sequencing errors. V, D and J gene segments were assigned by aligning CDR3 sequences to IMGT reference sequences. For a sequence to be retained, a match of at least six nucleotides to both a V gene segment and a J gene segment was required. Rearrangements were called productive when the CDR3 lacked stop codons and stayed in frame with V and J; all others were non-productive. CDR3 was defined by IMGT convention, running from the second conserved V-encoded cysteine to the conserved J-encoded phenylalanine. The earlier analysis of some 580 of the donors excluded any sequence lacking an unambiguous match to a single V gene segment. In an earlier analysis of approximately 500 of the donors, a V segment was called functional when productive rearrangements were above 56.7%, and segregating when the standard deviation between donors exceeded 5%. A statistical classification framework was developed to diagnose cytomegalovirus status using the catalog of TCR beta chain sequences. In a later analysis, V and J genes were assigned by comparing TCR nucleotide sequences against IMGT/GENE-DB human TR gene sequences. Using the TCRdist pipeline, a later analysis assigned CDR3 sequences along with most-parsimonious VDJ recombination scenarios. In a later analysis, every TCR beta chain was defined by the combination of its CDR3 amino acid sequence and its V-gene family, and reads without a unique V-gene family were dropped. To address suspected cross-contamination and a sequencing artifact, a later analysis removed a few hundred highly shared, low-generation-probability nucleotide sequences. In a later analysis, a clonal expansion index was calculated for each public chain from normalized within-repertoire ranks of inferred template counts. Generation probabilities in a later analysis came from a VDJ recombination model fitted to out-of-frame rearrangements, and those results were checked against IGoR. Hypergeometric tests were used in a later analysis to score TCR-TCR, TCR-HLA and TCR-CMV co-occurrence, with a repertoire-size bias correction applied to the TCR pairs. In a later analysis, false discovery rates were estimated by permuting HLA or CMV assignments 20 times. A later analysis grouped co-occurring TCRs with DBSCAN, adding TCRdist sequence similarity when clustering within HLA-allele-positive subsets. For co-occurrence clustering, repertoires with fewer than 30,000 or more than 120,000 public chains were excluded, along with five repertoires with anomalous nucleotide sharing. What TCRdb holds here is the immuneACCESS table cut down to in-frame rearrangements. Part of the clones is not present; checked against another copy, under half of the missing clones reflect an unresolved V gene, and the others are unexplained. The V and J calls and clone size were taken over from that table, and D and trimming were inferred from the DNA. Within this sample are some 130,000 clones, with roughly four fifths of them counted one time only. The top ten clones comprise around 2% of the sample.

The CDR3 spans 16 residues, from the cysteine through the phenylalanine. Only the CDR3 region is kept as DNA, spanning 48 bases read in frame from base 1. V trim: 4 bases; J trim: 4 bases; unmatched bases: 8. The germline V gene (reference sequence) gives CDR1 as SGHNT and CDR2 as YYREEE. Recombination joined TRBV5-4 with TRBJ2-2, with 9 central nucleotides matching TRBD2. The sequence came from a man aged 25-45 years in good health and CMV-seronegative. Sequenced material: PBMCs. CDR3 region: CASSPAGGWSTGELFF. The DNA is TGTGCCAGCAGCCCCGCGGGGGGGTGGAGCACCGGGGAGCTGTTTTTT. With the portions outside the CDR3 filled from the reference TRBV5-4 and TRBJ2-2 genes, the complete variable region becomes ETGVTQSPTHLIKTRGQQVTLRCSSQSGHNTVSWYQQALGQGPQFIFQYYREEENGRGNFPPRFSGLQFPNYSSELNVNALELDDSALYLCASSPAGGWSTGELFFGEGSRLTVL.